Listed below are T cell receptor beta chains from one sample, sequenced in a study of T-cell memory formation after mild COVID-19. TCRdb called the 5' RACE reads again in MiXCR, with one record for every CDR3 protein. The sample records over 400,000 distinct CDR3 sequences, less than 25% being singletons. Sequences were obtained from PBMCs or a T cell subset sorted from them (not recorded which). Receptors originate from an adult woman who had mild COVID-19 (a few samples of this study predate the infection). Cell type and time point are not known. CDR3s include the opening cysteine and the closing phenylalanine or tryptophan. Fields, in order: clone size, J gene, D gene, V gene, CDR3 length, CDR3 DNA, CDR3 protein. D genes are given only for firm matches. Clone size is not always given. Where it is, it says once, few, many or a class for expanded clones.

abundance: .
j_gene: TRBJ2-5
d_gene: .
v_gene: TRBV3-1
len: 11
CDR3nt: TGTGCCAGCAGCCAAGGCCGTCTCCAGTACTTC
CDR3aa: CASSQGRLQYF

abundance: .
j_gene: TRBJ1-3
d_gene: .
v_gene: TRBV11-2
len: 13
CDR3nt: TGTGCCAGCAGCTTGCCGGACGGGTACACCATATATTTT
CDR3aa: CASSLPDGYTIYF

abundance: .
j_gene: TRBJ1-5
d_gene: TRBD1
v_gene: TRBV19
len: 16
CDR3nt: TGTGCCAGTAGTAGGGGACAGGGGAGGAAGGATCAGCCCCAGCATTTT
CDR3aa: CASSRGQGRKDQPQHF

abundance: few
j_gene: TRBJ2-3
d_gene: TRBD2
v_gene: TRBV4-1
len: 16
CDR3nt: TGCGCCAGCAGCCAAGTCCTAGCGGGAGGTTCAGATACGCAGTATTTT
CDR3aa: CASSQVLAGGSDTQYF

abundance: few
j_gene: TRBJ2-3
d_gene: .
v_gene: TRBV7-8
len: 16
CDR3nt: TGTGCCAGCAGCTTAGCCCGTGGAGGGGGCACAGATACGCAGTATTTT
CDR3aa: CASSLARGGGTDTQYF

abundance: .
j_gene: TRBJ2-7
d_gene: TRBD2
v_gene: TRBV18
len: 14
CDR3nt: TGTGCCAGCTCACCGGCGGGGGGGCTAACCGAGCAGTACTTC
CDR3aa: CASSPAGGLTEQYF

abundance: .
j_gene: TRBJ1-5
d_gene: .
v_gene: TRBV5-6
len: 13
CDR3nt: TGTGCCAGCAGCGGAGCAGGGAATCAGCCCCAGCATTTT
CDR3aa: CASSGAGNQPQHF

abundance: .
j_gene: TRBJ1-4
d_gene: TRBD1
v_gene: TRBV5-1
len: 16
CDR3nt: TGCGCCAGCACCCGAGGTGGGGGACAGGGGAATGAAAAACTGTTTTTT
CDR3aa: CASTRGGGQGNEKLFF

abundance: few
j_gene: TRBJ2-7
d_gene: TRBD1
v_gene: TRBV4-3
len: 13
CDR3nt: TGCGCCAGCAGCCGGGACAGCAAATACGAGCAGTACTTC
CDR3aa: CASSRDSKYEQYF

abundance: few
j_gene: TRBJ2-3
d_gene: .
v_gene: TRBV7-9
len: 13
CDR3nt: TGTGCCAGCAGCCCATCCTCTGGCGTTACGCAGTATTTT
CDR3aa: CASSPSSGVTQYF

abundance: .
j_gene: TRBJ1-2
d_gene: .
v_gene: TRBV14
len: 13
CDR3nt: TGTGCCAGCAGCCAAGACCGCGTCCATGGCTACACCTTC
CDR3aa: CASSQDRVHGYTF

abundance: many
j_gene: TRBJ2-1
d_gene: .
v_gene: TRBV7-2
len: 16
CDR3nt: TGTGCCAGCACCCAGCGGGGGCAGGGGGTTTACAATGAGCAGTTCTTC
CDR3aa: CASTQRGQGVYNEQFF

abundance: many
j_gene: TRBJ1-3
d_gene: .
v_gene: TRBV11-1
len: 14
CDR3nt: TGTGCCAGCAGCCGCACGAACTCTGGAAACACCATATATTTT
CDR3aa: CASSRTNSGNTIYF

abundance: .
j_gene: TRBJ1-5
d_gene: .
v_gene: TRBV6-1
len: 16
CDR3nt: TGTGCCAGCAGTGGGACCGCCCGGGAAAGCAATCAGCCCCAGCATTTT
CDR3aa: CASSGTARESNQPQHF

abundance: many
j_gene: TRBJ2-1
d_gene: .
v_gene: TRBV5-1
len: 17
CDR3nt: TGCGCCAGCAGCTTGACTACAGGGAAAGTGTCCTACAATGAGCAGTTCTTC
CDR3aa: CASSLTTGKVSYNEQFF

abundance: .
j_gene: TRBJ2-1
d_gene: .
v_gene: TRBV24-1
len: 15
CDR3nt: TGTGCCACCAGTGATCCGATCATACCGGGCAATGAGCAGTTCTTC
CDR3aa: CATSDPIIPGNEQFF

abundance: many
j_gene: TRBJ2-3
d_gene: .
v_gene: TRBV3-1
len: 14
CDR3nt: TGTGCCAGCAGCCATCCGAGTCGGCCAGATACGCAGTATTTT
CDR3aa: CASSHPSRPDTQYF

abundance: .
j_gene: TRBJ2-7
d_gene: TRBD1
v_gene: TRBV7-9
len: 14
CDR3nt: TGTGCCAGCAGCTTTGCGGGACAGGTTGGCGAGCAGTACTTC
CDR3aa: CASSFAGQVGEQYF

abundance: .
j_gene: TRBJ2-7
d_gene: TRBD1
v_gene: TRBV19
len: 15
CDR3nt: TGTGCCAGTAGTATAGATGGGCAGGGGGCCTACGAGCAGTACTTC
CDR3aa: CASSIDGQGAYEQYF

abundance: .
j_gene: TRBJ1-1
d_gene: .
v_gene: TRBV7-2
len: 13
CDR3nt: TGTGCCAGCAGCTTAGTCGGACCTACTGAAGCTTTCTTT
CDR3aa: CASSLVGPTEAFF

abundance: few
j_gene: TRBJ2-7
d_gene: TRBD1
v_gene: TRBV29-1
len: 14
CDR3nt: TGCAGCGTCCCCGGGACAGGGTCAAGCTACGAGCAGTACTTC
CDR3aa: CSVPGTGSSYEQYF

abundance: few
j_gene: TRBJ2-5
d_gene: .
v_gene: TRBV7-2
len: 14
CDR3nt: TGTGCCAGCAGCTTAGTTAGGGTTCAAGAGACCCAGTACTTC
CDR3aa: CASSLVRVQETQYF

abundance: once
j_gene: TRBJ1-4
d_gene: .
v_gene: TRBV12-3/TRBV12-4
len: 18
CDR3nt: TGTGCCAGCAGTTTAGTGAACAGGGTCTTTGCAACTAATGAAAAACTGTTTTTT
CDR3aa: CASSLVNRVFATNEKLFF

abundance: few
j_gene: TRBJ1-1
d_gene: .
v_gene: TRBV7-2
len: 13
CDR3nt: TGTGCCAGCAGCTTAGTTATGAACACTGAAGCTTTCTTT
CDR3aa: CASSLVMNTEAFF

abundance: .
j_gene: TRBJ2-1
d_gene: TRBD2
v_gene: TRBV29-1
len: 17
CDR3nt: TGCAGCGTTGAAGACCCGACTAGCGGGAGGCACTACAATGAGCAGTTCTTC
CDR3aa: CSVEDPTSGRHYNEQFF

abundance: .
j_gene: TRBJ1-2
d_gene: TRBD1
v_gene: TRBV12-3/TRBV12-4
len: 15
CDR3nt: TGTGCCAGCAGTAACCGGGACAGGGATAACTATGGCTACACCTTC
CDR3aa: CASSNRDRDNYGYTF

abundance: .
j_gene: TRBJ1-6
d_gene: TRBD1
v_gene: TRBV20-1
len: 16
CDR3nt: TGCAGTGCTAGAGGTGGACAGGGAGTTTATAATTCACCCCTCCACTTT
CDR3aa: CSARGGQGVYNSPLHF

abundance: .
j_gene: TRBJ2-7
d_gene: .
v_gene: TRBV18
len: 16
CDR3nt: TGTGCCAGCTCACCAAAGGGAGCGACGGACCACTACGAGCAGTACTTC
CDR3aa: CASSPKGATDHYEQYF

abundance: many
j_gene: TRBJ2-5
d_gene: TRBD1
v_gene: TRBV5-1
len: 18
CDR3nt: TGCGCCAGCAGCTTGAATCCGTTAGGGACAGGAAGGAAAGAGACCCAGTACTTC
CDR3aa: CASSLNPLGTGRKETQYF

abundance: few
j_gene: TRBJ2-2
d_gene: .
v_gene: TRBV30
len: 12
CDR3nt: TGTGCCTGGAAGCCCAACACCGGGGAGCTGTTTTTT
CDR3aa: CAWKPNTGELFF

abundance: few
j_gene: TRBJ1-3
d_gene: .
v_gene: TRBV25-1
len: 15
CDR3nt: TGTGCCAGCAGTGAACTCGCCTCCCCAGGAAACACCATATATTTT
CDR3aa: CASSELASPGNTIYF

abundance: .
j_gene: TRBJ2-7
d_gene: .
v_gene: TRBV4-2
len: 14
CDR3nt: TGTGCCAGCAGCCTTATCGGAGGGGGAAACGAGCAGTACTTC
CDR3aa: CASSLIGGGNEQYF

abundance: .
j_gene: TRBJ1-1
d_gene: .
v_gene: TRBV5-1
len: 14
CDR3nt: TGCGCCAGCAGCTTGCCTCCCCCGAACACTGAAGCTTTCTTT
CDR3aa: CASSLPPPNTEAFF

abundance: few
j_gene: TRBJ2-5
d_gene: .
v_gene: TRBV10-2
len: 15
CDR3nt: TGCGCCAGCGCCCCCCTTGACTGGGACGGGGAGACCCAGTACTTC
CDR3aa: CASAPLDWDGETQYF

abundance: many
j_gene: TRBJ2-1
d_gene: TRBD2
v_gene: TRBV6-5
len: 14
CDR3nt: TGTGCCAGCAGTCTACTAGCGGGAAGCAATGAGCAGTTCTTC
CDR3aa: CASSLLAGSNEQFF

abundance: few
j_gene: TRBJ2-1
d_gene: TRBD2
v_gene: TRBV7-3
len: 13
CDR3nt: TGTGCCAGCAGCCCGGGGGGGGGATATGAGCAGTTCTTC
CDR3aa: CASSPGGGYEQFF

abundance: few
j_gene: TRBJ2-2
d_gene: .
v_gene: TRBV7-2
len: 15
CDR3nt: TGTGCCAGCAGCTTACAGCTATCGAACACCGGGGAGCTGTTTTTT
CDR3aa: CASSLQLSNTGELFF

abundance: few
j_gene: TRBJ2-7
d_gene: TRBD2
v_gene: TRBV3-1
len: 19
CDR3nt: TGTGCCAGCAGCCAAGTCCAAGTGGGGCTAGCGGGAACCTCCTACGAGCAGTACTTC
CDR3aa: CASSQVQVGLAGTSYEQYF

abundance: few
j_gene: TRBJ1-5
d_gene: .
v_gene: TRBV24-1
len: 14
CDR3nt: TGTGCCACCAGTGCGGCAGACCTCTTTGGGCCCCAGCATTTT
CDR3aa: CATSAADLFGPQHF

abundance: .
j_gene: TRBJ2-3
d_gene: TRBD2
v_gene: TRBV25-1
len: 15
CDR3nt: TGTGCCAGCAGTGGGGTAGCGGGGCCCCCCGGGGCGCAGTATTTT
CDR3aa: CASSGVAGPPGAQYF

abundance: many
j_gene: TRBJ2-3
d_gene: .
v_gene: TRBV12-3/TRBV12-4
len: 11
CDR3nt: TGTGCCAGCGGCCGCACAGATACGCAGTATTTT
CDR3aa: CASGRTDTQYF

abundance: .
j_gene: TRBJ2-7
d_gene: .
v_gene: TRBV9
len: 15
CDR3nt: TGTGCCAGCAGCGTCTCCCCCGGGGGTACCTACGAGCAGTACTTC
CDR3aa: CASSVSPGGTYEQYF

abundance: few
j_gene: TRBJ2-7
d_gene: .
v_gene: TRBV18
len: 13
CDR3nt: TGTGCCAGCTCAGTGGGGGCCAACTACGAGCAGTACTTC
CDR3aa: CASSVGANYEQYF

abundance: .
j_gene: TRBJ2-7
d_gene: .
v_gene: TRBV6-5
len: 15
CDR3nt: TGTGCCAGCAGTTACTCGTATCGGGATACCTACGAGCAGTACTTC
CDR3aa: CASSYSYRDTYEQYF

abundance: few
j_gene: TRBJ2-6
d_gene: .
v_gene: TRBV7-3
len: 16
CDR3nt: TGTGCCAGCAGCGCAAACCCCCAGTCAGGGGCCAACGTCCTGACTTTC
CDR3aa: CASSANPQSGANVLTF

abundance: .
j_gene: TRBJ2-2
d_gene: .
v_gene: TRBV21-1
len: 12
CDR3nt: TGTGCCAACCGTCCGAACACCGGGGAGCTGTTTTTT
CDR3aa: CANRPNTGELFF

abundance: .
j_gene: TRBJ1-1
d_gene: .
v_gene: TRBV12-3/TRBV12-4
len: 13
CDR3nt: TGTGCCAGCAGTTTAAGGGGGTACGCTGAAGCTTTCTTT
CDR3aa: CASSLRGYAEAFF

abundance: .
j_gene: TRBJ2-7
d_gene: TRBD1
v_gene: TRBV20-1
len: 13
CDR3nt: TGCAGTGCCCCGAGGACAGGGAACAACGAGCAGTACTTC
CDR3aa: CSAPRTGNNEQYF

abundance: .
j_gene: TRBJ1-3
d_gene: .
v_gene: TRBV18
len: 16
CDR3nt: TGTGCCAGCTCATCGAGACAGTCGAGCTCTGGAAACACCATATATTTT
CDR3aa: CASSSRQSSSGNTIYF

abundance: few
j_gene: TRBJ2-1
d_gene: TRBD2
v_gene: TRBV7-6
len: 15
CDR3nt: TGTGCCAGCAGCTTATTATCGGGAGGCTACAATGAGCAGTTCTTC
CDR3aa: CASSLLSGGYNEQFF

abundance: few
j_gene: TRBJ2-2
d_gene: .
v_gene: TRBV7-2
len: 15
CDR3nt: TGTGCCAGCAGCTTCCCGACTACCCCTACCGGGGAGCTGTTTTTT
CDR3aa: CASSFPTTPTGELFF

abundance: .
j_gene: TRBJ2-1
d_gene: .
v_gene: TRBV5-1
len: 15
CDR3nt: TGCGCCAGCAGCTTTAGCGGCCCCTCCTACAATGAGCAGTTCTTC
CDR3aa: CASSFSGPSYNEQFF